The T cell receptor beta chain described here comes from a study of T cell responses to AZD1222 COVID-19 vaccine. Study-wide findings and caveats: It was only a handful of AZD1222 recipients who were seropositive at baseline. Increases in Spike-specific TCR breadth and depth were seen after two AZD1222 doses.

Per germline, CDR1 SGHKS and CDR2 YYEKEE (reference sequence). The V and J ends lost 4 bases and 4 bases respectively, with 17 bases between them. CDR3 length: 15 amino acids. Measured with immunoSEQ multiplex PCR; TCRdb has only the in-frame clones, and not every one. The repertoire consists of about 130,000 clones, with 80% to 90% occurring once and the leading ten covering approximately 20%. This clone was recorded only once. Its specificity is unknown. The sequences come from peripheral blood, collected on day 0 of AZD1222 vaccination. The chain uses TRBV5-5 and TRBJ1-1; D gene uncertain. This sequence was found in an adult in good health. The CDR3 region is CASSPLGGEATEAFF. For the CDR3, the DNA is TGTGCCAGCAGCCCTCTGGGCGGGGAGGCCACTGAAGCTTTCTTT.